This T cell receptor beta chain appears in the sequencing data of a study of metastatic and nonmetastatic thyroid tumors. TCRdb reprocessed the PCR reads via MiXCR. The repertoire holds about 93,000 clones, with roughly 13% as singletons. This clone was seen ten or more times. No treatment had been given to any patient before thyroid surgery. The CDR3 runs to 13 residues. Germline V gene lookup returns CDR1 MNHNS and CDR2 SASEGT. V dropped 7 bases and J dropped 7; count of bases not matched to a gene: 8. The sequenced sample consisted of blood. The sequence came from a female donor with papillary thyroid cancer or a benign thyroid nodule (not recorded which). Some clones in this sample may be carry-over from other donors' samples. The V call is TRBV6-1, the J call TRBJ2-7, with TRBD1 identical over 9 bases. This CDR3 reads CASTPGDREEQYF. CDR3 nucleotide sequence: TGTGCCAGCACCCCAGGGGACAGGGAAGAGCAGTACTTC.